Following are 22 T cell receptor beta chains from one sample sequenced in a study of response to subunit inactivated influenza vaccine. TCRdb re-derived calls from the RT-PCR reads in MiXCR, one entry per CDR3 protein. The sample has over 400,000 distinct CDR3 sequences, over 10% seen once. The specimen was PBMCs from blood, collected 45 days after vaccination. These receptors came from a man aged 50 or older who received an inactivated influenza vaccine.

The chain employs TRBV11-2 and TRBJ2-1; the match to TRBD1 covers 8 bases. The V segment lost 4 bases and the J segment 4 bases; nucleotides outside the gene matches: 6. CDR3 size: 15 residues. Per the germline V gene, CDR1 is SGHAT and CDR2 is FQNNGV. The DNA for the CDR3 is TGTGCCAGCAGCTCGACAGGGGTACGGTACAATGAGCAGTTCTTC. This encodes CASSSTGVRYNEQFF.

This clonotype was counted at least ten times. The chain uses TRBV12-3 or TRBV12-4 and TRBJ1-1; TRBD1 might be the D (5 bases). The V end was cut by 3 bases, the J end by 4 bases, with 12 bases between. This CDR3 contains 14 residues. DNA for the CDR3: TGTGCCAGCAGTTTCGGGGCCCGAGGCACTGAAGCTTTCTTT. Protein sequence: CASSFGARGTEAFF.

The chain joins TRBV20-1 to TRBJ1-2; 9 bases align to TRBD1. Per germline, CDR1 DFQATT and CDR2 SNEGSKA (reference sequence). The CDR3 contains 14 residues. V lost 5 bases to trimming and J lost 4 bases; unmatched junction nucleotides: 8. The CDR3 nucleotides read TGCAGTGCTCCGGGGACAGGGAAAACCTATGGCTACACCTTC. This sequence encodes CSAPGTGKTYGYTF.

Concerning this clonotype itself: Germline and junction disagree at one end, which may indicate a read error. This chain uses TRBV4-3 with TRBJ2-3; TRBD2 matches 10 bases. Germline V lookup: CDR1 LGHNA, CDR2 YSLEER. The CDR3 consists of 16 residues. Written as DNA, the CDR3 is TGCGCCAGCAGAAGGACTAGCGGATCTAGCACAGGTACGCAGTATTTT. Translation gives CASRRTSGSSTGTQYF.

This clonotype was seen only a few times. The chain employs TRBV24-1 and TRBJ2-5; D is ambiguous. Per the germline V gene, CDR1 is KGHDR and CDR2 is SFDVKD. V was trimmed by 4 bases and J by 5 bases, leaving 7 bases between them. The CDR3 runs to 12 residues. The CDR3 sequence: CATSDVAETQYF. Here the CDR3 DNA reads TGTGCCACCAGTGACGTTGCGGAGACCCAGTACTTC.

The chain has TRBV29-1 and TRBJ1-6, with a tentative D call TRBD1 (5 bases). Germline CDR1 is SQVTM and CDR2 is ANQGSEA. V was trimmed by 6 bases and J by 5 bases, leaving 23 bases between them. This CDR3 spans 17 amino acids. The CDR3 spells CSVGGQWVLIDNSPLHF. CDR3 DNA: TGCAGCGTCGGGGGTCAATGGGTACTAATTGATAATTCACCCCTCCACTTT.

Worth noting for this clonotype: One base away lies a much larger clone, so this may be a sequencing read error. V usage is TRBV14 and J usage is TRBJ2-6; D not certain. Trimming left V 7 bases short and J 0 bases short, with 4 bases between. CDR1 is SGHDN and CDR2 is FVKESK in the germline V gene. The CDR3 consists of 13 residues. The CDR3 reads CASKSSGANVLTF. The CDR3, as DNA: TGTGCCAGCAAGAGCTCTGGGGCCAACGTCCTGACTTTC.

This clonotype was found a few times. This chain uses TRBV7-6 with TRBJ2-5; 7 bases match TRBD1. The CDR3 sequence is 13 residues long. After removal of 11 bases from V and 5 bases from J, the junction contained 11 bases not matched to a gene. Per the germline V gene, CDR1 is SGHVS and CDR2 is FNYEAQ. The CDR3 DNA sequence: TGTGCCGCCCAGACAGGGACAGTGGAGACCCAGTACTTC. Protein: CAAQTGTVETQYF.

This clonotype was seen only a few times. V and J are TRBV25-1 and TRBJ1-2; D unclear. The CDR3 totals 14 residues. V was pared by 0 bases and J by 4 bases, with 9 bases between. From germline, CDR1 is MGHDK and CDR2 SYGVNS. The CDR3 DNA reads as TGTGCCAGCAGTGAATACTCCTGGGCCTATGGCTACACCTTC. Encoded protein: CASSEYSWAYGYTF.

J is TRBJ2-2 and V is TRBV7-9, with 7 bases aligning to TRBD2. There are 15 residues in the CDR3. V lost 4 bases and J lost 1; bases outside the gene matches: 3. Looked up from germline, CDR1 is SEHNR and CDR2 is FQNEAQ (reference sequence). The CDR3 loop reads CASSWREQNTGELFF. As DNA, the CDR3 is TGTGCCAGCAGCTGGCGGGAGCAGAACACCGGGGAGCTGTTTTTT. Full variable domain (missing parts from reference TRBV7-9 and TRBJ2-2): DTGVSQNPRHKITKRGQNVTFRCDPISEHNRLYWYRQTLGQGPEFLTYFQNEAQLEKSRLLSDRFSAERPKGSFSTLEIQRTEQGDSAMYLCASSWREQNTGELFFGEGSRLTVL.

The chain joins TRBV29-1 to TRBJ1-2, with 10 bases aligning to TRBD1. The CDR3 consists of 13 residues. V dropped 4 bases and J dropped 4; count of bases not matched to a gene: 3. CDR1 is SQVTM and CDR2 is ANQGSEA in the germline V gene. The chain's CDR3 is CSVGDRGSYGYTF. The CDR3 region has the DNA TGCAGCGTTGGGGACAGGGGAAGCTATGGCTACACCTTC. Drawing the rest from reference TRBV29-1 and TRBJ1-2, the complete variable domain is SAVISQKPSRDICQRGTSLTIQCQVDSQVTMMFWYRQQPGQSLTLIATANQGSEATYESGFVIDKFPISRPNLTFSTLTVSNMSPEDSSIYLCSVGDRGSYGYTFGSGTRLTVV.

The genes are TRBV15 and TRBJ1-2, with D maybe TRBD1 (5 bases). V was pared by 1 base and J by 8 bases, with 23 bases between. The length of the CDR3 is 17 residues. Germline lookup yields CDR1 LNHNV and CDR2 YYDKDF (reference sequence). The CDR3 nucleotides read TGTGCCACCAGCAGAGGTTCGTCTAGTAGGGGAACGGAAGGCTACACCTTC. Its protein product is CATSRGSSSRGTEGYTF. The full variable domain, in which reference TRBV15 and TRBJ1-2 provide the parts outside the CDR3, is DAMVIQNPRYQVTQFGKPVTLSCSQTLNHNVMYWYQQKSSQAPKLLFHYYDKDFNNEADTPDNFQSRRPNTSFCFLDIRSPGLGDTAMYLCATSRGSSSRGTEGYTFGSGTRLTVV.

This clonotype was seen many times. The chain joins TRBV20-1 to TRBJ1-5; TRBD1 is a possible D gene (5 bases). The CDR3 has 15 amino acids. The germline V gene has CDR1 DFQATT and CDR2 SNEGSKA (reference sequence). V was cut by 6 bases and J by 0 bases, with 15 bases left in between. The CDR3 DNA is TGCAGTGCGAGGTCAGGGTCTGATAGCAATCAGCCCCAGCATTTT. Amino acids: CSARSGSDSNQPQHF.

This clonotype was recorded many times. The genes are TRBV5-1 and TRBJ2-7; maybe TRBD2 (5 bases). Germline CDR1 reads SGHRS; CDR2 reads YFSETQ. The CDR3 has 14 residues. Deletions cut 0 bases from V and 3 bases from J, with 10 bases between. CDR3 DNA sequence: TGCGCCAGCAGCTTGGCCGGGGTGGGCTACGAGCAGTACTTC. Translation gives CASSLAGVGYEQYF.

V and J are TRBV29-1 and TRBJ2-1; D is possibly TRBD2 (5 bases). This CDR3 has 13 amino acids. Germline V lookup: CDR1 SQVTM, CDR2 ANQGSEA. Between the trimmed V and J ends, which lost 7 bases and 6 bases, there was a span of 16 bases. CDR3 bases: TGCAGCGCCGGAGGCCTACGGGGCAATGAGCAGTTCTTC. This codes for CSAGGLRGNEQFF.

The genes are TRBV12-3 or TRBV12-4 and TRBJ2-1; 7 bases are a match to TRBD1. The CDR3 covers 16 residues. V dropped 3 bases and J dropped 6; count of bases not matched to a gene: 11. This CDR3 reads CASSFVGTVKLNEQFF. DNA for the CDR3: TGTGCCAGCAGTTTTGTCGGGACAGTCAAACTCAATGAGCAGTTCTTC.

This sequence joins TRBV3-1 and TRBJ2-1; D assignment may be TRBD1 or TRBD2 (5 bases each). The germline gives CDR1 LGHDT, CDR2 YNNKEL (reference sequence). Trimming shortened V by 2 bases and J by 8 bases, and 19 bases separated the two germline ends. The CDR3 is 16 amino acids. The CDR3 region has the DNA TGTGCCAGCAGCCAACCGGGACGGAACCTTCGGGATGAGCAGTTCTTC. Translating gives CASSQPGRNLRDEQFF.

The rearrangement links TRBV29-1 to TRBJ2-2; D possibly corresponds to TRBD2 (5 bases). The germline gives CDR1 SQVTM, CDR2 ANQGSEA. The CDR3 is made up of 14 amino acids. The V gene lost 6 bases and the J gene lost 5 bases, with 16 bases spanning the gap. CDR3 in DNA: TGCAGCGTCGAGCTCATGATAGCGACCGGGGAGCTGTTTTTT. Residues: CSVELMIATGELFF.

Many counts were recorded for this clonotype. The chain has TRBV12-3 or TRBV12-4 and TRBJ2-7; D is perhaps TRBD1 (5 bases). The length of the CDR3 is 12 residues. Trimming took off 4 bases at V and 4 bases at J, with 8 bases between the two ends. CDR3 DNA: TGTGCCAGCAGTTCCGACAGATACGAGCAGTACTTC. This codes for CASSSDRYEQYF.

In DNA form, the CDR3 reads TGTGCCAGCAGTTTATCCCCTCAGGGAAACAATCAGCCCCAGCATTTT. Its translation is CASSLSPQGNNQPQHF. This chain links TRBV27 with TRBJ1-5; perhaps TRBD1 as D (5 bases). The CDR3 spans 16 residues. V lost 0 bases to trimming and J lost 3 bases, with 12 bases between them. Germline assignment: CDR1 MNHEY and CDR2 SMNVEV (reference sequence).

This clonotype was observed a handful of times. The J gene is TRBJ2-7, the V gene TRBV27, with 9 nucleotides matching TRBD1. The CDR3 spans 17 residues. Germline loops: CDR1 MNHEY, CDR2 SMNVEV (reference sequence). The ends lost 2 bases at V and 4 bases at J; junction bases unmatched: 12. CDR3 amino acids: CASSLTSPGTGLYEQYF. The DNA for the CDR3 is TGTGCCAGCAGTTTAACATCTCCCGGGACAGGGCTATACGAGCAGTACTTC.

This clonotype has only a few counts. The CDR3 DNA reads as TGTGCCAGCTCACCAACCACGCCGGGGACTAGCGGGGTCCGACTAAACTACGAGCAGTACTTC. Protein product: CASSPTTPGTSGVRLNYEQYF. The chain links TRBV18 to TRBJ2-7; 13 nucleotides align to TRBD2. The CDR3 sequence is 21 residues long. In germline, CDR1 is KGHSH, CDR2 LQKENI. V lost 2 bases, J lost 3 bases, and 19 bases stayed unmatched.